The 18 T cell receptor beta chains below all came from one sample that was sequenced in a study of blood T cell repertoires in COVID-19. Generated by immunoSEQ multiplex PCR, the TCRdb table keeps only in-frame clones and is missing some. The sample consists of just over 650,000 clones, 70% to 90% of them appearing once. Specimen: peripheral blood. The receptors were sampled from a woman under 30 with acute or convalescent COVID-19.

This chain connects TRBV6-4 to TRBJ2-2; TRBD1 matches 12 bases. Trimming cost V 7 bases and J 7 bases; bases outside gene matches: 13. This CDR3 is 17 amino acids long. Germline V lookup: CDR1 MRHNA, CDR2 SNTAGT. The CDR3 spells CASTITRDRGQNGELFF. As DNA, the CDR3 is TGTGCCAGCACAATCACCCGGGACAGGGGGCAGAACGGGGAGCTGTTTTTT.

This chain connects TRBV29-1 to TRBJ1-1; D is unclear. V was shortened by 6 bases and J by 10 bases, with 12 bases between the two germline ends. Germline CDR1 is SQVTM and CDR2 is ANQGSEA. The CDR3 extends over 10 amino acids. CDR3 loop: CSVAGSGAFF. CDR3 sequence (DNA): TGCAGCGTCGCGGGGTCTGGAGCTTTCTTT.

The chain combines TRBV13 with TRBJ2-3, with D possibly being TRBD2 (5 bases). Trimming left V 6 bases short and J 6 bases short, with 22 bases between. Germline V gives CDR1 PRHDT, CDR2 FYEKMQ (reference sequence). This CDR3 contains 16 residues. In DNA, the CDR3 is TGTGCCAGCAGTCCCCCAAGCGGTGTGGTCGGGGATACGCAGTATTTT. Amino acids: CASSPPSGVVGDTQYF.

Details on this clone: Other DNA sequences in the sample encode the same CDR3. The genes are TRBV30 and TRBJ1-2, with a weak D call TRBD1 (6 bases). The germline gives CDR1 GTSNPN, CDR2 SVGIG (reference sequence). Deletions cut 0 bases from V and 4 bases from J, with 9 bases between. The CDR3 is 13 amino acids. CDR3 region: CAWSVQGLYGYTF. CDR3 DNA: TGTGCCTGGAGTGTACAGGGCCTCTATGGCTACACCTTC.

The rearrangement joins TRBV5-1 to TRBJ1-1; 8 bases fit TRBD1. CDR3 length: 15 residues. Germline V gives CDR1 SGHRS, CDR2 YFSETQ. Trimming removed 0 bases from V and 6 bases from J; junction bases left unmatched: 7. The CDR3 is CASSLGWTGRPEAFF. DNA for the CDR3: TGCGCCAGCAGCTTGGGGTGGACAGGGAGGCCTGAAGCTTTCTTT.

The chain has TRBV19 and TRBJ1-1; D might be TRBD1 (6 bases). CDR1 and CDR2 (germline): LNHDA, SQIVND (reference sequence). The CDR3 length is 13 residues. V lost 3 bases to trimming and J lost 9 bases, with 14 bases between them. Here the CDR3 reads CASSIGPDRKAFF. The CDR3 DNA sequence: TGTGCCAGTAGTATTGGGCCCGACAGGAAAGCTTTCTTT.

The chain carries TRBV10-3 and TRBJ1-1; 11 bases agree with TRBD1. The ends lost 4 bases at V and 1 base at J; junction bases unmatched: 11. Germline-derived CDR1 and CDR2 are ENHRY and SYGVKD. This CDR3 is 18 amino acids long. The CDR3 sequence: CAISVEGQGALGNTEAFF. The CDR3 DNA follows: TGTGCCATCAGTGTTGAAGGACAGGGGGCTCTAGGGAACACTGAAGCTTTCTTT.

J is TRBJ2-2 and V is TRBV5-1; the D is unclear. There are 14 residues in the CDR3. V lost 6 bases, J lost 1 base, and 10 bases lay in between. Germline CDR1 and CDR2: SGHRS and YFSETQ. The CDR3 protein is CASNFPGNTGELFF. The CDR3 DNA reads TGCGCCAGCAACTTCCCAGGGAACACCGGGGAGCTGTTTTTT. The variable domain in full, completed from reference TRBV5-1 and TRBJ2-2, reads KAGVTQTPRYLIKTRGQQVTLSCSPISGHRSVSWYQQTPGQGLQFLFEYFSETQRNKGNFPGRFSGRQFSNSRSEMNVSTLELGDSALYLCASNFPGNTGELFFGEGSRLTVL.

This sequence joins TRBV6-2 or TRBV6-3 and TRBJ2-3; 11 positions match TRBD2. The CDR3 contains 18 residues. V shed 6 bases, J shed 0 bases, and the junction held 11 bases outside the gene matches. The germline V gene encodes CDR1 MNHEY and CDR2 SVGEGT. The CDR3 region is CASSLGRGTSGSTDTQYF. The CDR3 coding sequence is TGTGCCAGCAGCCTTGGTAGGGGGACTAGCGGAAGCACAGATACGCAGTATTTT.

The rearrangement joins TRBV14 to TRBJ1-2, with TRBD1 identical over 9 bases. The CDR3 consists of 16 residues. The V gene's germline CDR1 is SGHDN and CDR2 FVKESK. The junction had 9 bases not matched to a gene; V was cut back by 4 bases and J by 3 bases. The CDR3 region has the DNA TGTGCCAGCAGCCCCACCGGGACAGGGTCTGACTATGGCTACACCTTC. This codes for CASSPTGTGSDYGYTF.

In this sample, this clone turned up once. The chain links TRBV6-2 or TRBV6-3 to TRBJ1-5; the match to TRBD1 covers 8 bases. The V gene end was trimmed by 6 bases and the J gene end by 3 bases; junction bases not matched to a gene: 4. This CDR3 region has 14 residues. Germline loops: CDR1 MNHEY, CDR2 SVGEGT. In DNA form, the CDR3 reads TGTGCCAGCAGCCAGGACAGGGTCAATCAGCCCCAGCATTTT. Its protein is CASSQDRVNQPQHF.

This clone was counted a few times. V is TRBV9 and J is TRBJ1-2, with 8 bases identical to TRBD1. Germline V CDR1 and CDR2: SGDLS, YYNGEE. CDR3 length equals 15 residues. V lost 2 bases, J lost 5 bases, and 8 bases stayed unmatched. The DNA for the CDR3 is TGTGCCAGCAGCGTTGATGGACAGGGATTATATGGCTACACCTTC. This codes for CASSVDGQGLYGYTF.

The chain links TRBV27 to TRBJ2-1, with D maybe TRBD2 (6 bases). This CDR3 is built from 13 residues. Looked up from germline, CDR1 is MNHEY and CDR2 is SMNVEV (reference sequence). Trimming took 0 bases from V and 13 from J, leaving 13 bases between them. CDR3 sequence reads: CASSLSAGQVQFF. CDR3 DNA sequence: TGTGCCAGCAGTTTATCCGCGGGGCAGGTACAGTTCTTC.

This chain connects TRBV7-6 to TRBJ1-1; D is ambiguous. V was clipped by 1 base and J by 3 bases, with 15 bases between them. CDR1 SGHVS and CDR2 FNYEAQ come from the germline V gene. This CDR3 spans 16 amino acids. CDR3 loop: CASSLDPVGPYTEAFF. In DNA form, the CDR3 reads TGTGCCAGCAGCTTAGATCCGGTCGGTCCCTACACTGAAGCTTTCTTT.

The chain has TRBV6-5 and TRBJ1-5, with TRBD1 matching 7 bases. This CDR3 has 13 residues. Unmatched junction bases numbered 5, after V lost 6 bases and J lost 6 bases. The germline V gene has CDR1 MNHEY and CDR2 SVGAGI. This chain's CDR3 is CASRATGIQPQHF. The CDR3 bases are TGTGCCAGCAGGGCGACAGGGATTCAGCCCCAGCATTTT.

The chain employs TRBV5-1 and TRBJ1-6, with D possibly matching TRBD1 (5 bases). Trimming took 0 bases from V and 7 from J, leaving 11 bases between them. Per the germline V gene, CDR1 is SGHRS and CDR2 is YFSETQ. The CDR3 runs to 15 residues. The CDR3 loop reads CASSLAPGFNSPLHF. In DNA, the CDR3 is TGCGCCAGCAGCTTGGCCCCAGGGTTCAATTCACCCCTCCACTTT.

As DNA, the CDR3 is TGCGCCAGCGGAACCGGGGGCTACACCTTC. Translating it yields CASGTGGYTF. The gene calls are TRBV23-1 and TRBJ1-2; D gene uncertain. TRBV23-1 is identified as an open reading frame with a role that is uncertain. The CDR3 is 10 amino acids. V was pared by 8 bases and J by 8 bases, with 9 bases between.

This clone was seen a single time. The chain employs TRBV12-5 and TRBJ1-3; TRBD1 agrees at 10 bases. This CDR3 spans 16 amino acids. Germline CDR1 LGHNT, CDR2 FRNRAP. With 6 bases clipped from V and 0 bases from J, the junction kept 5 bases outside the gene matches. The CDR3 DNA is TGTGCTAGTGGACCCAGGACAGGGGGCTCTGGAAACACCATATATTTT. Protein sequence: CASGPRTGGSGNTIYF.